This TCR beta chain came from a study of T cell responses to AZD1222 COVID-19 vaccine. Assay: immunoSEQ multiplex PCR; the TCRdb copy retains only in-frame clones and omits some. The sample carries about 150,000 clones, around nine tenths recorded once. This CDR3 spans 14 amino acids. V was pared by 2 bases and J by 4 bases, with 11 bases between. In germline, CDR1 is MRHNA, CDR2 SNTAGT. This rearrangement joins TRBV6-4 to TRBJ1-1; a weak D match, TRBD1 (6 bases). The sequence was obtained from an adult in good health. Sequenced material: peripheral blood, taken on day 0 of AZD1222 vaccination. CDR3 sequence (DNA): TGTGCCAGCAGTGACACGGGCAGGGGCACTGAAGCTTTCTTT. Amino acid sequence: CASSDTGRGTEAFF.